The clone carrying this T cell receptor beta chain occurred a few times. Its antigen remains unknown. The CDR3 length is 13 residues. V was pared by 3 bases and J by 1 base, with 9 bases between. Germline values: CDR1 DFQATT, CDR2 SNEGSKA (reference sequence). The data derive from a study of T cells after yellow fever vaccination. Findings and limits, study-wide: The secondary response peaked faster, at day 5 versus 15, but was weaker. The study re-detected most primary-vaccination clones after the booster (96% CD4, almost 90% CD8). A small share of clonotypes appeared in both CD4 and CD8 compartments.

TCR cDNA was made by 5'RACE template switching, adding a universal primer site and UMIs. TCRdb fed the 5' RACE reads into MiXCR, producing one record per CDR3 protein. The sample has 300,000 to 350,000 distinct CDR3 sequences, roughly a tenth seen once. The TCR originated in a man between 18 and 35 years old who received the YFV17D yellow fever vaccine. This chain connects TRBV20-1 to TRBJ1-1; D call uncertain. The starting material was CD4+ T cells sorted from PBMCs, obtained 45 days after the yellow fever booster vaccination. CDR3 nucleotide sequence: TGCAGTGCTAGGGAAGGGTGGAACACTGAAGCTTTCTTT. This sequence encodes CSAREGWNTEAFF.